These T cell receptor beta chains were read from a single sample in a study of cytomegalovirus exposure and HLA in healthy donors. Assay used: immunoSEQ multiplex PCR; TCRdb lists only in-frame clones, some missing. The table has around 180,000 clones, over 70% seen once; the top ten hold around 5.7%. Sequencing was done on a sample of PBMCs. The receptors were gathered from a man aged 40-55 years in good health and CMV-seronegative. Each CDR3 is given with its conserved first and last residue. A D gene is named only where the DNA matches it firmly. Rows may omit the clone size; those that give it use once, few, many or a size class.

>TRBV5-6|once|TRBJ2-1|TRBD2
CASSQAGTYNEQFF
TGTGCCAGCAGCCAAGCGGGAACTTACAATGAGCAGTTCTTC
>TRBV19|NA|TRBJ2-5|NA
CASSPAGPGETQYF
TGTGCCAGTAGTCCCGCGGGACCTGGGGAGACCCAGTACTTC
>TRBV27|NA|TRBJ1-4|TRBD1
CASRTGLVANEKLFF
TGTGCCAGCAGGACAGGGTTAGTGGCTAATGAAAAACTGTTTTTT
>TRBV30|once|TRBJ1-1|NA
CAWSVGVMSTEAFF
TGTGCCTGGAGTGTGGGAGTGATGAGCACTGAAGCTTTCTTT
>TRBV7-9|NA|TRBJ1-2|TRBD1
CASSGTGGSYGYTF
TGTGCCAGCAGCGGGACAGGGGGCAGCTATGGCTACACCTTC
>TRBV21-1|NA|TRBJ2-7|NA
CASTTLEGIGEQYF
TGTGCCAGCACAACCCTCGAGGGAATCGGCGAGCAGTACTTC
>TRBV5-1|NA|TRBJ2-5|NA
CASSLGSLEAETQYF
TGCGCCAGCAGCTTGGGTAGCCTCGAGGCAGAGACCCAGTACTTC
>TRBV19|NA|TRBJ2-7|TRBD2
CASSMWRGGTTYEQYF
TGTGCCAGTAGTATGTGGCGTGGCGGGACTACGTACGAGCAGTACTTC
>TRBV7-8|NA|TRBJ2-5|TRBD2
CASSLVGGARETQYF
TGTGCCAGCAGCTTAGTCGGGGGGGCAAGAGAGACCCAGTACTTC
>TRBV27|NA|TRBJ1-5|NA
CASSSPGGQPQHF
TGTGCCAGCAGTAGCCCCGGGGGTCAGCCCCAGCATTTT
>TRBV5-1|NA|TRBJ2-6|TRBD1
CASSLGDRGISGANVLTF
TGCGCCAGCAGCTTGGGAGACAGGGGAATCTCTGGGGCCAACGTCCTGACTTTC
>TRBV19|NA|TRBJ2-3|TRBD1
CASSTRQGATVSQYF
TGTGCCAGTAGTACACGACAGGGGGCGACGGTCTCGCAGTATTTT
>TRBV10-1|NA|TRBJ1-2|NA
CASSLTGGKDGYTF
TGCGCCAGCAGCCTGACAGGTGGTAAGGATGGCTACACCTTC
>TRBV7-3|NA|TRBJ1-1|NA
CASSLMQENTEAFF
TGTGCCAGCAGCTTGATGCAGGAGAACACTGAAGCTTTCTTT
>TRBV7-2|NA|TRBJ2-7|NA
CASRADTGRRDEQYF
TGTGCCAGCAGGGCTGATACAGGGAGAAGGGACGAGCAGTACTTC
>TRBV19|NA|TRBJ1-1|NA
CASRPITGRPNTEAFF
TGTGCCAGTAGACCGATTACAGGGCGACCGAACACTGAAGCTTTCTTT
>TRBV5-1|once|TRBJ2-3|TRBD2
CASSLEVSGAQNTQYF
TGCGCCAGCAGCTTGGAGGTTAGCGGGGCACAGAATACGCAGTATTTT
>TRBV19|once|TRBJ1-5|NA
CASAEGLNQPQHF
TGTGCCAGTGCGGAGGGCCTCAATCAGCCCCAGCATTTT
>TRBV30|few|TRBJ1-2|NA
CACHKPGYRPSGGYTF
TGTGCCTGCCATAAACCGGGGTACCGGCCGAGTGGCGGCTACACCTTC
>TRBV5-6|once|TRBJ2-3|TRBD2
CASSPPLAGRGTDTQYF
TGTGCCAGCAGCCCCCCGCTAGCGGGGCGGGGCACAGATACGCAGTATTTT
>TRBV7-2|NA|TRBJ2-7|NA
CASSLTGLDEQYF
TGTGCCAGCAGCTTAACTGGGCTCGACGAGCAGTACTTC
>TRBV2|NA|TRBJ1-4|NA
CASKVTGEKLFF
TGTGCCAGCAAAGTAACCGGTGAAAAACTGTTTTTT
>TRBV5-1|NA|TRBJ2-7|NA
CASSLNTGRGDEQYF
TGCGCCAGCAGCTTGAACACAGGGAGGGGTGACGAGCAGTACTTC
>TRBV29-1|NA|TRBJ2-7|TRBD1
CSVGQGAYEQYF
TGCAGCGTTGGACAGGGGGCCTACGAGCAGTACTTC
>TRBV6-5|NA|TRBJ2-1|TRBD2
CASSRREGVNEQFF
TGTGCCAGCAGCCGCCGGGAGGGAGTTAATGAGCAGTTCTTC
>TRBV12-5|NA|TRBJ2-5|TRBD1
CASGQHTGVETQYF
TGTGCTAGTGGTCAGCACACAGGGGTTGAGACCCAGTACTTC
>TRBV9|NA|TRBJ2-7|TRBD1
CASSVGQGYYEQYF
TGTGCCAGCAGCGTAGGACAGGGTTACTACGAGCAGTACTTC
>TRBV19|once|TRBJ2-3|NA
CASSPLEGRNYYTDTQYF
TGTGCCAGTAGCCCTTTGGAGGGTAGAAATTATTACACAGATACGCAGTATTTT
>TRBV5-4|NA|TRBJ1-2|NA
CASSLQGTDGYTF
TGTGCCAGCAGCCTACAGGGAACCGATGGCTACACCTTC
>TRBV18|NA|TRBJ1-1|NA
CASSPGTNTEAFF
TGTGCCAGCTCCCCCGGGACTAACACTGAAGCTTTCTTT
>TRBV18|NA|TRBJ2-7|NA
CASSRGSWSSYEQYF
TGTGCCAGCTCACGGGGCTCCTGGAGCTCCTACGAGCAGTACTTC
>TRBV7-6|once|TRBJ1-3|TRBD1
CASSLRQGFGGNTIYF
TGTGCCAGCAGCCTCCGACAGGGGTTCGGTGGAAACACCATATATTTT
>TRBV4-3|NA|TRBJ2-1|NA
CASSHEPGLPTNEQFF
TGCGCCAGCAGCCATGAACCGGGACTCCCGACGAATGAGCAGTTCTTC
>TRBV5-8|NA|TRBJ1-1|NA
CASSWETSDTEAFF
TGTGCCAGCAGCTGGGAGACATCTGACACTGAAGCTTTCTTT
>TRBV9|NA|TRBJ2-6|NA
CASGRDSGANVLTF
TGTGCCAGCGGTCGGGACTCTGGGGCCAACGTCCTGACTTTC
>TRBV2|NA|TRBJ2-1|TRBD1
CASSETPGQGGNEQFF
TGTGCCAGCAGTGAGACTCCGGGACAGGGTGGGAATGAGCAGTTCTTC
>TRBV4-3|NA|TRBJ1-2|TRBD1
CASSQEVGTGFGYTF
TGCGCCAGCAGCCAAGAAGTCGGGACAGGGTTTGGCTACACCTTC
>TRBV9|NA|TRBJ1-6|NA
CASSVVDGGSSPLHF
TGTGCCAGCAGCGTAGTTGACGGAGGGAGTTCACCCCTCCACTTT
>TRBV7-8|few|TRBJ1-6|NA
CASSPTPGSPLHF
TGTGCCAGCAGCCCTACCCCGGGTTCACCCCTCCACTTT